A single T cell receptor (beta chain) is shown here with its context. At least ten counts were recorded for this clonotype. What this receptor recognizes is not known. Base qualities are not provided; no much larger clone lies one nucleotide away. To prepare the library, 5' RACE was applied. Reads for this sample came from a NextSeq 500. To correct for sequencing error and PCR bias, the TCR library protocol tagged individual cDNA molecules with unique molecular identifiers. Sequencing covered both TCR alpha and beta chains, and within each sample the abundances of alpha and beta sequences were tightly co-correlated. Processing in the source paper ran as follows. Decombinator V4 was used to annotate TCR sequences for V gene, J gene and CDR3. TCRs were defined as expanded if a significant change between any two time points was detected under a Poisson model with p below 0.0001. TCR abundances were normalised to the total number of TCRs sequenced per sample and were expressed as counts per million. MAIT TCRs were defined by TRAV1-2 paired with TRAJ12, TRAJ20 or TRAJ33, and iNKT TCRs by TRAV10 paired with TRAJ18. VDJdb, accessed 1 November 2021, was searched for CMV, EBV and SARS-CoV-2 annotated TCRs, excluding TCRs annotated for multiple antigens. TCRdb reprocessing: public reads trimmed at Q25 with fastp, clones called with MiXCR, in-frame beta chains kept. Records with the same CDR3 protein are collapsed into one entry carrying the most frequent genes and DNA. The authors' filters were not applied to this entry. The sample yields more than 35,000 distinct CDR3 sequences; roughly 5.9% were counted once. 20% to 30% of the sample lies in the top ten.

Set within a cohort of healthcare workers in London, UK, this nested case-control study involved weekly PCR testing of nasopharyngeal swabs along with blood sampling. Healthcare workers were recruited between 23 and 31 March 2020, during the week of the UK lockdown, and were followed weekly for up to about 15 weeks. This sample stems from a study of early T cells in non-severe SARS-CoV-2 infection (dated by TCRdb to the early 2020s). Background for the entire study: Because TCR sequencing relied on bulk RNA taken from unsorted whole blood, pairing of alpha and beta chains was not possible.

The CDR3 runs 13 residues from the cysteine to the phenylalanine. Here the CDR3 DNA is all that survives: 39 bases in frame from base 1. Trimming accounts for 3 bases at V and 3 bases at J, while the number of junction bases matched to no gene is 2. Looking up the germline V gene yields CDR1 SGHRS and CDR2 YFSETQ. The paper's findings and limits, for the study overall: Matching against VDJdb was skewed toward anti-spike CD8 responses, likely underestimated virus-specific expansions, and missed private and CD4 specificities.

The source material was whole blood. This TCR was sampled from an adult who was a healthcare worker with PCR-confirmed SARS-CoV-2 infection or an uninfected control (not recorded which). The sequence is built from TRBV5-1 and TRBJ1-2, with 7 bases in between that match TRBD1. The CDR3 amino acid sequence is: CASSSTGDYGYTF. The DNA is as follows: TGCGCCAGCAGCTCTACAGGGGACTATGGCTACACCTTC.